The entry below gives a single T cell receptor (beta chain) sequence along with its context. In this sample, this clonotype turned up many times. The target of this receptor is not known. No qualities accompany the bases; no much larger clone lies one base away. Spanning cysteine to phenylalanine, the CDR3 consists of 16 amino acids. Only CDR3 DNA is held: 48 bases, read in frame from base 1. The germline ends are 16 bases apart after V is trimmed by 4 bases and J by 3 bases. The library was made by RT-PCR. Sequencing relied on an Illumina HiSeq 2500. TCRdb reprocessed the public reads (quality trimming at Q25 with fastp, clone calling with MiXCR) and kept in-frame beta chains. Each entry is one CDR3 protein sequence, shown with its most common DNA and genes. For this sample the table gives fewer than 550,000 distinct CDR3 sequences, of which 25% were detected only once. Together, the top ten hold 1.5% to 2% of the sample.

This specimen belongs to a study of response to subunit inactivated influenza vaccine (dated by TCRdb to 2017 to 2018). Regarding the complete study: Deep quantitative T cell receptor repertoire profiling was used in the study to track responses to a trivalent subunit inactivated influenza vaccine. General conclusions and limits of the study: The authors suggested that each seasonal influenza vaccination may recruit only a limited number of new T cells.

Sequencing was performed on CD4+ T cells sorted from PBMCs, taken 5 days after vaccination. The receptor was isolated from a man aged 45 to 65 who received an inactivated influenza vaccine. Donor details come from another sample of the same person, matched by shared clones. The V gene is TRBV12-3 or TRBV12-4 and the J gene is TRBJ1-5; the D gene is perhaps TRBD1, from 5 matching bases. The CDR3 protein is CASSSRSGRVNQPQHF. In nucleotide form, the sequence is TGTGCCAGCAGTTCCCGGTCAGGGCGGGTCAATCAGCCCCAGCATTTT.